This TCR beta chain was documented in a study of T cell repertoires in cytomegalovirus infection. Background on the study: Public TCR beta signatures provided an indication of both CMV infection and a matching HLA type.

TCRdb reprocessed the reads with MiXCR, giving one entry per CDR3 protein. The table lists a few hundred thousand distinct CDR3 sequences, around a tenth of them singletons. CDR3 length: 14 amino acids. V gave up 5 bases and J gave up 5 bases; unmatched junction bases: 7. This clonotype has a handful of counts. V usage is TRBV5-3 and J usage is TRBJ2-1; TRBD2 matches 7 bases. TRBV5-3 is sorted into the ORF group, with uncertain function. The sequencing input was PBMCs. This TCR derives from a human donor in good health (CMV status not recorded). Some clones in this sample may be carry-over from other donors' samples. CDR3 residues: CARRGGAPNNEQFF. CDR3 DNA sequence: TGTGCCAGAAGGGGAGGGGCCCCCAACAATGAGCAGTTCTTC.